The entry that follows covers one T cell receptor (beta chain) sequence. Its antigen is still unknown. The library was produced with the immunoSEQ multiplex PCR assay. For the multiplex PCR, a mixture combining 60 forward primers for TCR Vbeta segments and 13 reverse primers for TCR Jbeta segments was used. The CDR3 region of rearranged TCR beta genes was amplified from genomic DNA by a multiplex PCR assay. The Illumina HiSeq System was used to sequence the amplified TCR beta libraries as 87-base-pair reads. Per the authors' processing: A later analysis counted about 80 million unique TCR beta chains across the 500 to 850 repertoires, and roughly 11 million of these chains were shared by at least two donors. To remove PCR and sequencing errors, raw reads were error-corrected and collapsed into unique sequences using a nearest-neighbor algorithm that merged closely related sequences. To assign V, D and J gene segments, CDR3 sequences were aligned to IMGT reference sequences. For a sequence to be retained, a match of at least six nucleotides was required to both a V gene segment and a J gene segment. Rearrangements were called productive when the CDR3 lacked stop codons and stayed in frame with V and J; all others were non-productive. CDR3 was defined according to IMGT convention as the region running from the second conserved V-encoded cysteine to the conserved J-encoded phenylalanine. The earlier analysis of about 500 of the donors excluded sequences that lacked an unambiguous match to a single V gene segment. An earlier analysis of around 600 of the donors classified V segments as functional when productive rearrangements were above 56.7% and as segregating when the standard deviation between donors was above 5%. To diagnose cytomegalovirus status from the catalog of TCR beta chain sequences, a statistical classification framework was built. In a later analysis, V and J genes were assigned by comparing TCR nucleotide sequences against IMGT/GENE-DB human TR gene sequences. The TCRdist pipeline was used in a later analysis to assign CDR3 sequences and most-parsimonious VDJ recombination scenarios. In a later analysis, each TCR beta chain was defined by its CDR3 amino acid sequence together with its V-gene family, and reads lacking a unique V-gene family were excluded. To address suspected cross-contamination and a sequencing artifact, a later analysis removed several hundred highly shared, low-generation-probability nucleotide sequences. For each public chain, a later analysis derived a clonal expansion index from normalized ranks of inferred template counts within each repertoire. In a later analysis, generation probabilities were computed using a VDJ recombination model fitted to out-of-frame rearrangements, and the results were checked against IGoR. A later analysis scored TCR-TCR, TCR-HLA and TCR-CMV co-occurrence with hypergeometric tests, applying a repertoire-size bias correction to TCR pairs. False discovery rates were estimated in a later analysis by permuting HLA or CMV assignments 20 times. In a later analysis, co-occurring TCRs were grouped using DBSCAN, and TCRdist sequence similarity was added for clustering within HLA-allele-positive subsets. Repertoires with fewer than 30,000 or more than 120,000 public chains, plus five repertoires with anomalous nucleotide sharing, were excluded from co-occurrence clustering. Held by TCRdb, this immuneACCESS table contains in-frame sequences only and omits some clones. Under half of the omission traces to an unresolved V gene where checked; the cause of the rest is unknown. V, J and clone size are those of that table, while D and trimming were read from the DNA. The table held for this sample gives roughly 36,000 clones. The leading ten clones occupy approximately 2.9% of the sample.

The cohort was made up of 650 to 700 healthy bone marrow donors. Cohort members were all nominally healthy when sampled, although unrecorded immune exposures were likely present. The donor tested CMV seropositive, placing the donor among the roughly 300 seropositive members of the cohort. Each donor provided a peripheral blood sample, and peripheral blood mononuclear cells were used for TCR beta sequencing. The Qiagen DNeasy Blood Extraction Kit was used to extract genomic DNA from the blood cell samples. This record comes from a study of cytomegalovirus exposure and HLA in healthy donors (dated by TCRdb to between 2016 and 2019). Study-level background: According to an earlier analysis of 550 to 700 of the donors, about 179 million T cells yielded roughly 100 million unique TCR beta sequences and about 280 Gb of sequence data. Class I and class II HLA loci were covered by the typing at four-digit resolution. The study aimed to test whether signatures of past pathogen exposure could be identified by cataloging public T cell receptors. The study combined high-throughput TCR immunosequencing, statistical association of individual TCRs with disease status, and machine learning to predict cytomegalovirus infection status. An early release that covered approximately 600 HLA-typed donors contained about 300 gigabases of sequencing data and 80 million or so unique TCR sequences. Across about 370 genotyped donors of the cohort, an average of about 240,000 unique TCR beta nucleotide sequences per donor were sequenced, and roughly a sixth of those sequences were non-productive. All discovery cohort repertoires had been generated using a single sequencing platform. Alongside the repertoire data, information on donor age, sex, ethnicity and CMV serostatus was compiled. A later analysis re-examined previously published TCR beta repertoires from roughly 650 donors and added high-resolution HLA genotyping to investigate patterns of TCR occurrence. The study profiled the T cell repertoires of 666 subjects by immunosequencing and related them to cytomegalovirus serostatus. Of the roughly 410 genotyped donors, 75% to 85% were placed in the genetic ancestry cluster associated with self-reported Caucasian donors. Along with the roughly 670-subject first cohort, a separate validation cohort of approximately 110 different subjects was used. Roughly 5 DR-DQ haplotypes were handled as single units for association and clustering, since linkage in the cohort was strong. An earlier analysis of around 580 of the donors used high-throughput TCR beta sequencing to judge whether each TCR beta V gene segment behaved as functional or pseudogenic. Genome-wide SNP genotypes for about 55% of the roughly 670 donors were used in a later genetic analysis, which treated that subset as a discovery cohort. Typing coverage differed by locus: A, B, C, DRB1 and DQB1 were typed in roughly 629-640 donors, DQA1 in around 500, DPA1 in 606, and DPB1 in 472. In the later analysis, no new phenotypic data were used to find candidate immune exposures; instead, reliance was placed on TCR beta sequences and their occurrence across donors. The paper's findings and limits, for the study overall: In vitro tests confirmed that a few of the cytomegalovirus-associated TCR beta chains recognize cytomegalovirus antigens. In a later analysis, 16,951 TCR beta sequences were associated with specific HLA alleles at a false discovery rate of 0.05. A further reported finding was that TCR beta sequences accurately predicted the HLA-A and HLA-B alleles for most subjects in the first cohort. Because HLA typing was unavailable for some donors at each locus, only the typed subset was used in association tests. According to a later genetic analysis, donors in an Asian-associated ancestry cluster had fewer N-insertions in productive TCRs than the approximately 700-donor mean. Linkage disequilibrium might explain the correlated functional status among segregating V segments, but an unknown experimental factor could not be excluded. A later genetic analysis associated a missense DCLRE1C variant with V-gene and J-gene trimming of TCR beta chains, and an independent cohort replicated the association. In a later analysis, the rate of TCR association differed among HLA loci, with DRB1 alleles having the most associated TCRs and HLA-C alleles having the fewest. The earlier analysis of fewer than 750 of the donors excluded roughly 17 rarely observed V segments, including chromosome 9 orphons, because counts were too low. According to the authors, the approach could potentially be generalized to other disease states and immunological phenotypes. Immune exposure information for the cohort was limited to CMV serostatus. An earlier analysis of approximately 530 of the donors showed that most TCR beta V segments appeared in productive rearrangements either about 90% or about 30% of the time, which broadly matched IMGT annotations. The cohort was sequenced for TCR beta chains only, and without alpha or paired-chain data the features that could be detected were limited. In a later analysis, HLA-associated TCR beta chains were found to be more clonally expanded and to have lower generation probabilities than equally common non-associated chains. The classifier was reported to diagnose cytomegalovirus status with high specificity and sensitivity in both the original and validation cohorts. Roughly uniform sequencing depth across donors was assumed in presence/absence analyses, although this assumption may not hold. The sequencing pipeline was judged likely to have produced a cluster of highly shared sequence variants as a technical artifact. According to a later analysis, most CMV-associated TCR beta chains appeared to be HLA-restricted, and the HLA associations seemed to be driven largely by CMV exposure. Most TCR sequences were observed very rarely across donors, whereas some public TCRs were present in many individuals. When HLA alleles, especially DR and DQ, strongly co-occurred, attributing TCR associations to individual alleles was difficult. A total of 164 TCR beta chains were listed by the study as associated with cytomegalovirus. Several of the top co-occurrence clusters appeared to be linked to parvovirus B19, influenza, CMV and Epstein-Barr virus, according to a later analysis.

The sequence was obtained from a woman aged 30 to 39 in good health and CMV-seropositive. The sequenced sample was PBMCs.

The sequence in DNA is TGTGCCAGTAGTATTACCGGTTCAGTCAACTACCTAACTAACTATGGCTACACCTTC. The translation is CASSITGSVNYLTNYGYTF. The chain is assembled from TRBV19 and TRBJ1-2, with no reliable assignment of the D segment. Spanning cysteine to phenylalanine, the CDR3 consists of 19 amino acids. Only the CDR3 part of the read is kept: 57 bases, read in frame from the first base. Via the germline V gene (reference sequence), CDR1 is LNHDA and CDR2 SQIVND. At the junction V is shortened by 3 bases and J by 0 bases, with 23 bases in between.